This T cell receptor (beta chain) was identified during a study of cytomegalovirus exposure and HLA in healthy donors. The study, taken as a whole, reports: An analysis that was carried out later associated about 17,000 TCR beta sequences with HLA alleles at 0.05 false discovery rate. It was shown in a later analysis that HLA-associated TCR beta chains were more clonally expanded than other, equally common chains. Immune exposure was documented only through CMV serostatus.

There are a few counts of this clone. Its antigen is not identified. V dropped 5 bases and J dropped 4 bases, with 7 bases sitting between them. In germline, CDR1 is DFQATT, CDR2 SNEGSKA (reference sequence). This CDR3 has 11 residues. The PCR had 60 Vbeta and 13 Jbeta primers. Profiling relied on immunoSEQ multiplex PCR, and the TCRdb table lists in-frame clones only, not all of them. The table records about 150,000 clones, roughly 10% of them present only once. This receptor was identified in a male donor in good health and CMV-seronegative. Material: PBMCs. This chain uses TRBV20-1 with TRBJ2-3; D may be TRBD1 (6 bases). CDR3 residues: CSARTADTQYF. CDR3 coding DNA: TGCAGTGCTCGGACAGCAGATACGCAGTATTTT.